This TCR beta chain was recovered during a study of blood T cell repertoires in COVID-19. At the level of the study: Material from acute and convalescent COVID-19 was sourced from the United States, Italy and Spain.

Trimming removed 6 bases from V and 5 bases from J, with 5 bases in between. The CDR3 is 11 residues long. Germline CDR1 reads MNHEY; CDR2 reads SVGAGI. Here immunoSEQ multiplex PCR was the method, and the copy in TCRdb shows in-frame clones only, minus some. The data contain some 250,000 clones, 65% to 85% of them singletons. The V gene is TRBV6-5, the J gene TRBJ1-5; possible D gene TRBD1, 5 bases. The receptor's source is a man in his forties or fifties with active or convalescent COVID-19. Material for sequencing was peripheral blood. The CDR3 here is CASRTDQPQHF. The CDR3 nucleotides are TGTGCCAGCAGGACAGATCAGCCCCAGCATTTT.